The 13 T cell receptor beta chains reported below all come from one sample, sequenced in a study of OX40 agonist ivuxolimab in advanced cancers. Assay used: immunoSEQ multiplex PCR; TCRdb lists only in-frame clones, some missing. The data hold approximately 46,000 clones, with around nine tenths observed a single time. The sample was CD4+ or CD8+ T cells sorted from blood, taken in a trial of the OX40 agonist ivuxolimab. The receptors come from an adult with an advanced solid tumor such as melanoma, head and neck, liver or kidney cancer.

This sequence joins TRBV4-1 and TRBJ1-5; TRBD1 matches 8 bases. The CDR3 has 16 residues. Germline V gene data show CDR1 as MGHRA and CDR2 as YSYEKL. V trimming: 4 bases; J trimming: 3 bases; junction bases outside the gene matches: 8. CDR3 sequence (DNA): TGCGCCAGCAGCCTTAACAGGGGGAGAGTCAATCAGCCCCAGCATTTT. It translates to CASSLNRGRVNQPQHF.

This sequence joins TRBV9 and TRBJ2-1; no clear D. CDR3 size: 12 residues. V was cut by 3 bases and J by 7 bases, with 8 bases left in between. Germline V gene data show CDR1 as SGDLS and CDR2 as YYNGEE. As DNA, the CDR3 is TGTGCCAGCAGCGCAAATTTGAATGAGCAGTTCTTC. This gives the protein CASSANLNEQFF.

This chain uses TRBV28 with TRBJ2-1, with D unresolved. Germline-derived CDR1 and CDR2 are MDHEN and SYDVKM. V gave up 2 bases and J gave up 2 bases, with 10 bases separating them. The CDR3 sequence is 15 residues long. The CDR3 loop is CASSLELKAYNEQFF. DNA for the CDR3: TGTGCCAGCAGTTTAGAGCTCAAGGCCTACAATGAGCAGTTCTTC.

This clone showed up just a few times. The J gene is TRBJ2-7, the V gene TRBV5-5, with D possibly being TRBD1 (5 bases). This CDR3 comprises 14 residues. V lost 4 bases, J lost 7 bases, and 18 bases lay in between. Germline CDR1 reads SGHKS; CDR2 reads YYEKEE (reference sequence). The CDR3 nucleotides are TGTGCCAGCAGCCCCCACAGGAGCTACTGGGAGCAGTACTTC. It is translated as CASSPHRSYWEQYF.

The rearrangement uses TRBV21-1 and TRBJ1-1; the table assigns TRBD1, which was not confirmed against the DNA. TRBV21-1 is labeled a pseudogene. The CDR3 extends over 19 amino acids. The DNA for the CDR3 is TGTGCCAGCAGCGCACGCCTGACAGGGTGGCTCACCATGAACACTGAAGCTTTCTTT. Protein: CASSARLTGWLTMNTEAFF.

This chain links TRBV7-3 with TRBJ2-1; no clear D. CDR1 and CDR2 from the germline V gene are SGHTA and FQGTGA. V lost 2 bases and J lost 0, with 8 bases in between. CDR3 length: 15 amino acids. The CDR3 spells CASSLAVSSYNEQFF. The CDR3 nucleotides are TGTGCCAGCAGCTTAGCGGTAAGCTCCTACAATGAGCAGTTCTTC.

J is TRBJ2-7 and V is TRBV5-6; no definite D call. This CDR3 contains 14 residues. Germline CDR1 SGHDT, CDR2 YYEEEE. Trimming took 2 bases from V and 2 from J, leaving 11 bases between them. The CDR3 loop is CASSFASNPYEQYF. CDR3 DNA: TGTGCCAGCAGCTTTGCAAGCAACCCCTACGAGCAGTACTTC.

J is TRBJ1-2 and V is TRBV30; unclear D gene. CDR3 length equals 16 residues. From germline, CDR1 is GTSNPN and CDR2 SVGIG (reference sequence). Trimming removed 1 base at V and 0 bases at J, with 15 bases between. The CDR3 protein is CAWSGAGPATNYGYTF. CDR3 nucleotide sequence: TGTGCCTGGAGTGGGGCGGGTCCCGCCACTAACTATGGCTACACCTTC.

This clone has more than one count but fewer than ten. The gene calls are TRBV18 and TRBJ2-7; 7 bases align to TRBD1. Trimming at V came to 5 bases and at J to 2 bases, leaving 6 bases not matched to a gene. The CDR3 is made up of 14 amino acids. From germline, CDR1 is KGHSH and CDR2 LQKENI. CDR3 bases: TGTGCCAGCTCATCGACAGGGCAGGCCTACGAGCAGTACTTC. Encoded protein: CASSSTGQAYEQYF. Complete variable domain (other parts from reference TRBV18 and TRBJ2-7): NAGVMQNPRHLVRRRGQEARLRCSPMKGHSHVYWYRQLPEEGLKFMVYLQKENIIDESGMPKERFSAEFPKEGPSILRIQQVVRGDSAAYFCASSSTGQAYEQYFGPGTRLTVT.

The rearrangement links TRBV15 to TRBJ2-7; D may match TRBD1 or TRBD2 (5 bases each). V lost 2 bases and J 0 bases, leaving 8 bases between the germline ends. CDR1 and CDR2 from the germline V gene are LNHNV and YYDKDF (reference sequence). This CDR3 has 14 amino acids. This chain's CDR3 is CATSRRDGSYEQYF. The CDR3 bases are TGTGCCACCAGCAGACGGGACGGCTCCTACGAGCAGTACTTC.

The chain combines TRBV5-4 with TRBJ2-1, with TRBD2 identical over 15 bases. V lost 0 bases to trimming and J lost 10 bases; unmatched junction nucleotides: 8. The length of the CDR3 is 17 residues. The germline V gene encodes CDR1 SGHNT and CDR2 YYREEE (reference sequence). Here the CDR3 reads CASSLAEGLAGGREQFF. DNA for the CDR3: TGTGCCAGCAGCTTGGCCGAGGGACTAGCGGGGGGTAGGGAGCAGTTCTTC. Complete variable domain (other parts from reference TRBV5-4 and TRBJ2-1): ETGVTQSPTHLIKTRGQQVTLRCSSQSGHNTVSWYQQALGQGPQFIFQYYREEENGRGNFPPRFSGLQFPNYSSELNVNALELDDSALYLCASSLAEGLAGGREQFFGPGTRLTVL.

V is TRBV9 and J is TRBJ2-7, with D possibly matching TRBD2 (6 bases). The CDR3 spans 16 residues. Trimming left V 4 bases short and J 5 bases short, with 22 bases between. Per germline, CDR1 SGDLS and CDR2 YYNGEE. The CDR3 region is CASSPWRGPGIHEQYF. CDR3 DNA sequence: TGTGCCAGCAGCCCATGGAGGGGACCGGGGATCCACGAGCAGTACTTC.

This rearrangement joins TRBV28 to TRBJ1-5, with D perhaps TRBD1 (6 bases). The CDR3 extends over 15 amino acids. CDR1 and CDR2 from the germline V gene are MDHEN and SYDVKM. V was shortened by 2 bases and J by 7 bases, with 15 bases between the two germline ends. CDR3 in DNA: TGTGCCAGCAGTTTAAGGGGGGGCTTCAGACAGCCCCAGCATTTT. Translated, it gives CASSLRGGFRQPQHF.